The clone carrying this TCR beta chain has at least ten counts. TCR beta CDR3 regions were amplified from RNA. Carried out on the TCR CDR3, a first-round RT-PCR used the HTBI primer set. TCRdb reanalysed the multiplex PCR reads using MiXCR and keeps one entry per CDR3 protein. The data show 500,000 to 650,000 distinct CDR3 sequences, 11% to 15% seen once. PBMCs stemmed from 8.5 to 10 ml fresh peripheral blood. The CDR3 has 14 residues. V was clipped by 1 base and J by 10 bases, with 13 bases between them. The sample originates from a study of T cells in Graves' hyperthyroidism and ophthalmopathy. This receptor was taken from a woman aged 40 to 50 with Graves' hyperthyroidism. Material for sequencing was blood. The V gene is TRBV12-3 or TRBV12-4, the J gene TRBJ1-4; no reliable D call. The chain's CDR3 is CASSLGGLSVKLFF. The CDR3 nucleotides are TGTGCCAGCAGTTTAGGGGGATTATCGGTAAAACTGTTTTTT.